This T cell receptor beta chain was captured in a study of T cells after posttransplantation cyclophosphamide. Notes on the study in general: TRB clonality was highly associated with recipient CMV seropositivity and reactivation. Donor CD8+ memory clones often dominated recipient blood repertoires at later times.

Germline V lookup: CDR1 SGHTA, CDR2 FQGNSA. The CDR3 length is 17 residues. Trimming took 5 bases from V and 4 from J; bases not matched to a gene: 17. About this clone itself: Its antigen is undetermined.

Treatment was busulfan-fludarabine conditioning, a marrow graft, and cyclophosphamide on days +3 and +4. Sequencing was performed with immunoSEQ multiplex PCR; in TCRdb, only in-frame clones are kept and a portion is missing. The sample holds over 9,000 clones; over 80% are singletons and the top ten take roughly 3.5%. This specimen consisted of PBMCs, obtained after allogeneic stem cell transplant with posttransplant cyclophosphamide. The chain combines TRBV7-2 with TRBJ2-7, with 7 bases aligning to TRBD2. The clonotype originates from a female patient aged 25-40 years who received an allogeneic stem cell transplant from an unrelated donor, was CMV-positive, and had no GVHD. The T cells may come from the graft donor. The chain's CDR3 is CASSPSGMRPPGYEQYF. The DNA for the CDR3 is TGTGCCAGCAGCCCAAGCGGGATGAGGCCCCCCGGGTACGAGCAGTACTTC.